This entry features one T cell receptor (beta chain) sequence. The antigen remains unidentified. This entry comes from a study of T cell responses to AZD1222 COVID-19 vaccine. Here immunoSEQ multiplex PCR was the method, and the copy in TCRdb shows in-frame clones only, minus some. The table lists about 97,000 clones, approximately 90% of them singletons, with 7.5% in the top ten. Study results and caveats: Targeting of unmutated variant regions was reportedly seen in nearly half of spike-specific TCRs. Increased Spike-specific TCR breadth and depth were observed after two AZD1222 doses. Repertoires were obtained only post-peak T cell response. A mostly white British donor set with more females was recruited, and clonal diversity was possibly underestimated.

The germline V gene encodes CDR1 MNHNY and CDR2 SVGAGI (reference sequence). Losses at the gene ends were 6 bases for V and 3 bases for J; bases not matched to a gene: 11. The CDR3 contains 16 residues. The TCR was taken from an adult in good health. The chain has TRBV6-6 and TRBJ2-7; 10 bases line up with TRBD1. The sequencing here drew on peripheral blood, taken on day 0 of AZD1222 vaccination. CDR3 DNA sequence: TGTGCCAGCAGGGGCGAACTGGGGACAGGGGTCTACGAGCAGTACTTC. This translates into CASRGELGTGVYEQYF.